A selection of T cell receptor beta chains follows, all from one sample in a study of T cells expressing NK-cell markers. TCRdb reworked the 5' RACE reads into one entry per CDR3 protein, no DNA. The listing records some 440,000 distinct CDR3 sequences. The source material was blood T cells: a sorted CD56 or NKG2C T cell subset, CD4+ or CD8+ T cells, or bulk PBMC T cells (not recorded which). The origin of the receptors is a woman aged 50 to 60 in good health. The CDR3 runs from the conserved cysteine through the conserved F or W.

j_call v_call cdr3_aa
TRBJ1-2 TRBV11-2 CASSLDGRKGGDGYTF
TRBJ2-7 TRBV20-1 CSATLTSAYYEQYF
TRBJ1-5 TRBV2 CASSAGFSNQPQHF
TRBJ2-5 TRBV24-1 CATSFRWSGTQYF
TRBJ2-2 TRBV29-1 CSVAGRGELFF
TRBJ1-1 TRBV19 CASSMTGGPEAFF
TRBJ1-2 TRBV10-3 CAIRADRGRNYGYTF
TRBJ2-3 TRBV6-1 CASSEELAGTYTDTQYF
TRBJ2-3 TRBV24-1 CATSDLQGPTDTQYF
TRBJ1-5 TRBV19 CASSGSSPQHF
TRBJ2-2 TRBV12-3/TRBV12-4 CASTYGQGFIGELFF
TRBJ1-4 TRBV5-1 CASSLGATGPNEKLFF
TRBJ2-7 TRBV28 CASWGGTAYEQYF
TRBJ1-1 TRBV6-5 CASSPGTGHTEAFF
TRBJ1-5 TRBV24-1 CATSDPGTGGSQPQHF
TRBJ2-1 TRBV9 CASSVEIAEYNEQFF
TRBJ2-3 TRBV27 CASSPWGEGTDTQYF
TRBJ2-2 TRBV7-9 CASVSEGLTGELFF
TRBJ2-1 TRBV6-5 CASSPRDPQFGNEQFF
TRBJ2-1 TRBV3-1 CASSQEIGKSSYNEQFF